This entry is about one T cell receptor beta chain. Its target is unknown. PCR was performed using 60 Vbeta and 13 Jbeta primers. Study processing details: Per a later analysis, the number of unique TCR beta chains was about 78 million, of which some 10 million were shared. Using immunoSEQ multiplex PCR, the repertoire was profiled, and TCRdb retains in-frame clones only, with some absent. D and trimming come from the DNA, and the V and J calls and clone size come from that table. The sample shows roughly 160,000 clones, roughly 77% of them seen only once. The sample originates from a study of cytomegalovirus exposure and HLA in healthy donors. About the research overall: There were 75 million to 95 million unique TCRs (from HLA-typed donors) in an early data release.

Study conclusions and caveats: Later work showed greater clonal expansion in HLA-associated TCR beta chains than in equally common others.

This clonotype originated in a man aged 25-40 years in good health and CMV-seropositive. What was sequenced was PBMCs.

For the CDR3, the DNA is TGTGCCAGCCAACTGACAGGGAGCACAGATACGCAGTATTTT. It is translated as CASQLTGSTDTQYF. V usage is TRBV18 and J usage is TRBJ2-3, with 7 bases fitting TRBD1. Germline values: CDR1 KGHSH, CDR2 LQKENI. The CDR3 totals 14 residues. V lost 8 bases to trimming and J lost 0 bases; unmatched junction nucleotides: 5.